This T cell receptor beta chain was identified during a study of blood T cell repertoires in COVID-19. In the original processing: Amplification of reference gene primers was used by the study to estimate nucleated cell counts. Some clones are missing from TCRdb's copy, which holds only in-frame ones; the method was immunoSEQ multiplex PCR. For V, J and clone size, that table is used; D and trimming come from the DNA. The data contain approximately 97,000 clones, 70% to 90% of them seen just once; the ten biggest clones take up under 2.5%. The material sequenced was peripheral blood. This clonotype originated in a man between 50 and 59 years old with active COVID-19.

DNA of the CDR3: TGTGCCAGCAGCCAAACATACTCTGGAAACACCATATATTTT. This translates into CASSQTYSGNTIYF. V and J are TRBV4-2 and TRBJ1-3; D remains ambiguous. Germline V gives CDR1 LGHNA, CDR2 YNFKEQ. The CDR3 sequence is 14 residues long. V was trimmed by 2 bases and J by 0 bases, leaving 5 bases between them.